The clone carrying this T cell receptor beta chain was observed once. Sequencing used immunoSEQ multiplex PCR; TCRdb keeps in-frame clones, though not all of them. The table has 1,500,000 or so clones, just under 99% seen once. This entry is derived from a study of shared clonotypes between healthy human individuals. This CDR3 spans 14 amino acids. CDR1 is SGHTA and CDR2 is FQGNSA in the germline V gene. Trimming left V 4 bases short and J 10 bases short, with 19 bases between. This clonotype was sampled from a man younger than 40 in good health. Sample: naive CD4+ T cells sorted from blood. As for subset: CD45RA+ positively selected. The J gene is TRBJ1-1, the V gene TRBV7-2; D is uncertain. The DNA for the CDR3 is TGTGCCAGCAGCTCTTCTGGACCTCTTATTGGAGCTTTCTTT. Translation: CASSSSGPLIGAFF. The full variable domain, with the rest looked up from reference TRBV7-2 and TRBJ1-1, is GAGVSQSPSNKVTEKGKDVELRCDPISGHTALYWYRQSLGQGLEFLIYFQGNSAPDKSGLPSDRFSAERTGGSVSTLTIQRTQQEDSAVYLCASSSSGPLIGAFFGQGTRLTVV.